The 23 T cell receptor beta chains given below trace back to one sample, sequenced in a study of shared clonotypes between healthy human individuals (dated by TCRdb to 2020 to 2021). Libraries were constructed by the immunoSEQ multiplex PCR assay. The source is immuneACCESS, and TCRdb retained only in-frame sequences with V and J called. Part of the clones is not carried over; for the studies checked, unresolved V genes explain less than half of this, and the remainder is unexplained. In this sample the table shows about 1 million clones, about 75% of which occur a single time. The top ten clones comprise about 1.4% of the sample. The source material was memory CD4+ T cells sorted from blood. The cell subset or site label here, explained by the study, means: CD45RA-negative fraction. All receptors derive from a man younger than 35 in good health.

This clone was found a few times. The V gene is TRBV18, the J gene TRBJ1-1, with no clear D. CDR1 and CDR2 from the germline V gene are KGHSH and LQKENI. V was clipped by 2 bases and J by 2 bases, with 9 bases between them. The CDR3 spans 14 residues. For the CDR3, the DNA is TGTGCCAGCTCACCAAGGGCAGATAACACTGAAGCTTTCTTT. This translates into CASSPRADNTEAFF.

This chain connects TRBV29-1 to TRBJ1-2; a weak D match, TRBD1 (5 bases). Germline assignment: CDR1 SQVTM and CDR2 ANQGSEA. Trimming took 7 bases from V and 4 from J, leaving 13 bases between them. The length of the CDR3 is 12 residues. The CDR3 region has the DNA TGCAGCGCCCAACATGGGGGCTATGGCTACACCTTC. It codes for CSAQHGGYGYTF. The full variable domain, completed using reference TRBV29-1 and TRBJ1-2, is SAVISQKPSRDICQRGTSLTIQCQVDSQVTMMFWYRQQPGQSLTLIATANQGSEATYESGFVIDKFPISRPNLTFSTLTVSNMSPEDSSIYLCSAQHGGYGYTFGSGTRLTVV.

This clone was found a few times. Other DNA sequences in the sample encode the same CDR3. J is TRBJ1-5 and V is TRBV28; possible D gene TRBD1, 6 bases. Germline V gives CDR1 MDHEN, CDR2 SYDVKM. The ends were cut back, 6 bases at V and 2 bases at J, with 17 bases in the middle. The CDR3 length is 16 residues. The CDR3 nucleotides read TGTGCCAGCAGCTCGACCTCAGGGGTCGGCAATCAGCCCCAGCATTTT. It is translated as CASSSTSGVGNQPQHF.

The chain employs TRBV7-8 and TRBJ2-7; the D gene could be TRBD1 or TRBD2 (6 bases each). This CDR3 is 14 amino acids long. Germline values: CDR1 SGHVS, CDR2 FQNEAQ. V lost 1 base and J 4 bases, leaving 11 bases between the germline ends. CDR3 sequence: CASSLEGGRYEQYF. CDR3 nucleotides: TGTGCCAGCAGCTTAGAGGGGGGCAGGTACGAGCAGTACTTC.

This chain uses TRBV6-5 with TRBJ1-2; maybe TRBD1 (6 bases). Germline V gives CDR1 MNHEY, CDR2 SVGAGI. Trimming pared 6 bases from V and 4 bases from J, leaving 9 bases between. This CDR3 is 12 amino acids long. The CDR3 DNA is TGTGCCAGCAGCGGGACACCCTATGGCTACACCTTC. This translates into CASSGTPYGYTF.

The V gene is TRBV15, the J gene TRBJ2-2, with TRBD2 identical over 16 bases. V was clipped by 0 bases and J by 6 bases; unmatched bases: 7. From germline, CDR1 is LNHNV and CDR2 YYDKDF (reference sequence). This CDR3 spans 19 amino acids. Here the CDR3 DNA reads TGTGCCACCAGCAGAGAGGGACTAGCGGGAGGGAGAAGGGCCGGGGAGCTGTTTTTT. Translated: CATSREGLAGGRRAGELFF.

The V and J genes are TRBV4-1 and TRBJ2-2, with D perhaps TRBD2 (5 bases). CDR1 is MGHRA, CDR2 YSYEKL, per germline. The CDR3 has 16 residues. Between the trimmed V and J ends, which lost 4 bases and 0 bases, there was a span of 12 bases. The CDR3 protein is CASSPGRLSNTGELFF. CDR3 sequence (DNA): TGCGCCAGCAGCCCTGGGAGACTTTCGAACACCGGGGAGCTGTTTTTT.

A note on this clone: The sample has other DNA sequences that encode this CDR3 too. The chain links TRBV30 to TRBJ1-2; tentative D call: TRBD1 (6 bases). This CDR3 spans 12 amino acids. Per the germline V gene, CDR1 is GTSNPN and CDR2 is SVGIG (reference sequence). Trimming shortened V by 4 bases and J by 3 bases, and 9 bases separated the two germline ends. DNA for the CDR3: TGTGCCTGGACAGGGGAGGACTATGGCTACACCTTC. Residues: CAWTGEDYGYTF.

This clone came up many times. The rearrangement joins TRBV7-3 to TRBJ2-5; 7 nucleotides align to TRBD2. CDR3 length equals 16 residues. With V trimmed by 2 bases and J by 3 bases, 9 bases remained unmatched. Germline V gives CDR1 SGHTA, CDR2 FQGTGA. In DNA form, the CDR3 reads TGTGCCAGCAGCTTAGGTTTATCGAGCGGGAAAGAGACCCAGTACTTC. Its translation is CASSLGLSSGKETQYF.

Remarks on this clone: A much larger clone sits a single nucleotide away, making a read error possible. V gene TRBV6-6 combines with J gene TRBJ2-5, with D uncertain. The V gene lost 5 bases and the J gene lost 0 bases, with 1 base spanning the gap. This CDR3 has 11 amino acids. The V gene's germline CDR1 is MNHNY and CDR2 SVGAGI (reference sequence). CDR3 sequence: CASSHQETQYF. CDR3 bases: TGTGCCAGCAGTCACCAAGAGACCCAGTACTTC.

As concerns this clone: A much larger clone differs from this one at a single base, so this may be a read error. V gene TRBV20-1 combines with J gene TRBJ1-4; maybe TRBD1 (6 bases). Germline V gene lookup returns CDR1 DFQATT and CDR2 SNEGSKA (reference sequence). CDR3 size: 11 residues. Trimming removed 7 bases from V and 16 bases from J, with 19 bases in between. The CDR3 DNA sequence: TGCAGTGGGGTCGAACAGGGTTTGGCGTTTTTT. The encoded protein is CSGVEQGLAFF.

The gene calls are TRBV7-8 and TRBJ2-1; TRBD2 matches at 9 bases. The CDR3 contains 13 residues. With 1 base clipped from V and 14 bases from J, the junction kept 6 bases outside the gene matches. Germline-derived CDR1 and CDR2 are SGHVS and FQNEAQ. CDR3 DNA sequence: TGTGCCAGCAGCTTAGTGGGGACTAGCTTGAAGTTCTTC. This translates into CASSLVGTSLKFF.

This rearrangement joins TRBV19 to TRBJ1-2; D gene ambiguous. Between the trimmed V and J ends, which lost 5 bases and 7 bases, there was a span of 11 bases. Per germline, CDR1 LNHDA and CDR2 SQIVND (reference sequence). The CDR3 has 12 amino acids. The CDR3 nucleotides are TGTGCCAGTAGTCTGAGGGCGAGTGGCTACACCTTC. Its translation: CASSLRASGYTF.

The rearrangement links TRBV4-1 to TRBJ2-1; 8 nucleotides line up with TRBD1. CDR3 size: 17 residues. CDR1 is MGHRA and CDR2 is YSYEKL in the germline V gene. With V trimmed by 4 bases and J by 0 bases, 8 bases remained unmatched. CDR3 nucleotides: TGCGCCAGCAGCCCGACAGGGGCCATGAGCTCCTACAATGAGCAGTTCTTC. Translating gives CASSPTGAMSSYNEQFF.

The chain links TRBV20-1 to TRBJ1-1; D gene unclear. Trimming removed 5 bases at V and 6 bases at J, with 10 bases between. Germline loops: CDR1 DFQATT, CDR2 SNEGSKA (reference sequence). The CDR3 contains 11 residues. The CDR3: CSAAKAPEAFF. In nucleotides, the CDR3 is TGCAGTGCTGCAAAGGCCCCTGAAGCTTTCTTT.

This clone was observed at least ten times. At the DNA level, this CDR3 is encoded by other sequences in the same sample as well. The genes are TRBV7-9 and TRBJ1-3; no clear D. This CDR3 has 14 amino acids. V lost 1 base, J lost 11 bases, and 15 bases lay in between. Germline V CDR1 and CDR2: SEHNR, FQNEAQ (reference sequence). In nucleotides, the CDR3 is TGTGCCAGCAGCTTAGAAGGACTGCAAGAGGCCATATATTTT. Amino acids: CASSLEGLQEAIYF.

J is TRBJ2-5 and V is TRBV4-1; D possibly corresponds to TRBD1 (5 bases). The CDR3 extends over 16 amino acids. V dropped 1 base and J dropped 5 bases, with 17 bases sitting between them. Germline V gene lookup returns CDR1 MGHRA and CDR2 YSYEKL. The CDR3 reads CASSQVAARDRETQYF. The CDR3, as DNA: TGCGCCAGCAGCCAAGTAGCAGCCAGGGATCGGGAGACCCAGTACTTC.

The chain uses TRBV10-1 and TRBJ2-1; no clear D. This CDR3 is built from 14 residues. V shed 6 bases and J shed 7 bases, with 16 bases lying between them. Germline CDR1 reads WNHNN; CDR2 reads SYGVQD (reference sequence). CDR3 in DNA: TGCGCCAGCAGCGCCGAAAACCCCGTAAATGAGCAGTTCTTC. This sequence encodes CASSAENPVNEQFF.

The rearrangement uses TRBV7-6 and TRBJ2-7, with D possibly matching TRBD2 (5 bases). Germline lookup yields CDR1 SGHVS and CDR2 FNYEAQ. Trimming shortened V by 5 bases and J by 2 bases, and 10 bases separated the two germline ends. CDR3 length: 13 amino acids. The CDR3 DNA reads as TGTGCCAGCAGCACCGACGGGACCTACGAGCAGTACTTC. Translating it yields CASSTDGTYEQYF.

This clone turned up a few times. The rearrangement joins TRBV9 to TRBJ2-5, with TRBD2 matching 10 bases. From germline, CDR1 is SGDLS and CDR2 YYNGEE. The CDR3 is made up of 15 amino acids. After removal of 4 bases from V and 7 bases from J, the junction contained 10 bases not matched to a gene. DNA of the CDR3: TGTGCCAGCAGCATTAGCGGGGGGCCGGGTACGACCCAGTACTTC. As protein: CASSISGGPGTTQYF.

This clone appeared many times. The rearrangement joins TRBV19 to TRBJ2-6, with D possibly being TRBD1 (6 bases). This CDR3 has 17 amino acids. Germline loops: CDR1 LNHDA, CDR2 SQIVND (reference sequence). V gave up 3 bases and J gave up 0 bases, with 12 bases separating them. In DNA, the CDR3 is TGTGCCAGTAGTATGGACAGCCAGCTCTCTGGGGCCAACGTCCTGACTTTC. Protein: CASSMDSQLSGANVLTF.

V and J are TRBV30 and TRBJ2-3; D remains unclear. The V and J ends lost 2 bases and 6 bases respectively, with 18 bases between them. The CDR3 contains 15 residues. Germline V gene sequence: CDR1 GTSNPN, CDR2 SVGIG (reference sequence). The DNA of the CDR3 is TGTGCCTGGAGTCTTGGTGCCGATACTCGGGATACGCAGTATTTT. This translates into CAWSLGADTRDTQYF.

This clone has only one observation. A much larger clone lies a single base off, so this may be a read error. The same CDR3 can be traced to other DNA sequences in this sample. V gene TRBV6-5 combines with J gene TRBJ1-5; 7 nucleotides match TRBD1. This CDR3 comprises 14 residues. Germline assignment: CDR1 MNHEY and CDR2 SVGAGI. V was clipped by 2 bases and J by 2 bases; unmatched bases: 0. CDR3 protein: CASSYDRGNQPQHF. The CDR3 region has the DNA TGTGCCAGCAGTTACGACAGGGGCAATCAGCCCCAGCATTTT.